This T cell receptor beta chain stems from a study of cytomegalovirus exposure and HLA in healthy donors. In the PCR, 60 Vbeta and 13 Jbeta primers were used. Sequencing used immunoSEQ multiplex PCR; TCRdb keeps in-frame clones, though not all of them. The data hold about 96,000 clones, with approximately 74% observed a single time. Study results and limitations: CMV serostatus stood as the only immune exposure information on hand. The authors later linked a missense DCLRE1C variant to TCR beta V- and J-gene trimming. The study carried out a later analysis of TCR beta sequences. It associated 15,000 to 20,000 of them with specific HLA alleles at a false discovery rate of 0.05. Some highly shared sequence variants likely arose as a pipeline artifact.

Losses at the gene ends were 6 bases for V and 4 bases for J; bases not matched to a gene: 11. The CDR3 loop spans 15 amino acids. CDR1 is MNHEY and CDR2 is SVGAGI in the germline V gene. Notes on this clone: Its antigen is unidentified.

Sequenced sample: PBMCs. The receptor comes from a female donor in good health and CMV-seropositive. The V gene is TRBV6-5, the J gene TRBJ1-2; 7 bases fit TRBD1. Here the CDR3 reads CASRALDRDLYGYTF. In nucleotides, the CDR3 is TGTGCCAGCAGGGCCCTTGACAGGGACCTCTATGGCTACACCTTC.